These 22 T cell receptor beta chains were sequenced from one sample in a study of cytomegalovirus exposure and HLA in healthy donors. Some clones are missing from TCRdb's copy, which holds only in-frame ones; the method was immunoSEQ multiplex PCR. Among some 170,000 clones listed, roughly 86% were seen once. Sequencing was performed on PBMCs. All receptors come from a man younger than 30 in good health and CMV-seropositive.

V is TRBV7-6 and J is TRBJ1-4; D gene unclear. Trimming took off 5 bases at V and 5 bases at J, with 9 bases between the two ends. CDR3 length equals 13 residues. Germline loops: CDR1 SGHVS, CDR2 FNYEAQ. CDR3 sequence: CASSQAQNEKLFF. DNA for the CDR3: TGTGCCAGCAGCCAGGCACAGAATGAAAAACTGTTTTTT.

This sequence joins TRBV27 and TRBJ2-1; TRBD2 agrees at 12 bases. Losses at the gene ends were 1 base for V and 10 bases for J; bases not matched to a gene: 8. This CDR3 has 16 residues. Germline loops: CDR1 MNHEY, CDR2 SMNVEV (reference sequence). The CDR3 DNA follows: TGTGCCAGCAGTTTATTTCCTAGCGGGAGGGCCGGCGAGCAGTTCTTC. Translating it yields CASSLFPSGRAGEQFF.

The chain employs TRBV9 and TRBJ1-1, with D possibly matching TRBD1 (6 bases). The ends were cut back, 2 bases at V and 4 bases at J, with 15 bases in the middle. The CDR3 sequence is 15 residues long. Germline V gene sequence: CDR1 SGDLS, CDR2 YYNGEE. The CDR3 spells CASSVAGGAGTEAFF. The CDR3 DNA reads as TGTGCCAGCAGCGTCGCTGGGGGGGCAGGCACTGAAGCTTTCTTT.

CDR3: CASSLQDYEAFF. The CDR3 DNA follows: TGTGCCAGCAGCTTACAGGACTATGAAGCTTTCTTT. The chain is built from TRBV5-4 and TRBJ1-1; weak D call: TRBD1 (5 bases). The V gene's germline CDR1 is SGHNT and CDR2 YYREEE (reference sequence). This CDR3 region has 12 residues. Trimming removed 2 bases at V and 7 bases at J, with 9 bases between.

V and J are TRBV6-1 and TRBJ1-1; D is ambiguous. Trimming took off 5 bases at V and 3 bases at J, with 10 bases between the two ends. The germline V gene encodes CDR1 MNHNS and CDR2 SASEGT. This CDR3 is built from 13 residues. The CDR3 protein is CASSRHEYTEAFF. In nucleotides, the CDR3 is TGTGCCAGCAGTCGCCATGAGTACACTGAAGCTTTCTTT.

The chain couples TRBV5-4 to TRBJ2-1, with 9 positions matching TRBD2. CDR1 is SGHNT, CDR2 YYREEE, per germline (reference sequence). V shed 0 bases, J shed 7 bases, and the junction held 5 bases outside the gene matches. The CDR3 has 15 amino acids. This CDR3 reads CASSLGRGGLNEQFF. The DNA of the CDR3 is TGTGCCAGCAGCTTGGGGCGGGGGGGCCTGAATGAGCAGTTCTTC.

This chain connects TRBV6-1 to TRBJ2-7; TRBD2 matches 12 bases. This CDR3 region has 14 residues. Germline assignment: CDR1 MNHNS and CDR2 SASEGT. Germline trimming cut 3 bases from V and 6 bases from J; bases unmatched to any gene: 3. The CDR3 DNA sequence: TGTGCCAGCAGTGAGACTAGCGGGGGCATCGAGCAGTACTTC. It specifies CASSETSGGIEQYF.

The rearrangement links TRBV4-2 to TRBJ2-1; tentative D call: TRBD1 (6 bases). The CDR3 has 17 residues. Germline CDR1 LGHNA, CDR2 YNFKEQ. Between the trimmed V and J ends, which lost 3 bases and 5 bases, there was a span of 20 bases. Written as DNA, the CDR3 is TGTGCCAGCAGCCACCCCGGGACACCCTCGAACAACAATGAGCAGTTCTTC. This encodes CASSHPGTPSNNNEQFF.

This clone was counted only a few times. The rearrangement uses TRBV7-9 and TRBJ1-2; D is ambiguous. Germline assignment: CDR1 SEHNR and CDR2 FQNEAQ (reference sequence). CDR3 length: 15 amino acids. Trimming stripped 0 bases from V and 0 bases from J, with 8 bases between. CDR3 sequence (DNA): TGTGCCAGCAGCTTAGCCCGACAAGCTAACTATGGCTACACCTTC. Protein: CASSLARQANYGYTF. Full variable domain (rest looked up from reference TRBV7-9 and TRBJ1-2): DTGVSQNPRHKITKRGQNVTFRCDPISEHNRLYWYRQTLGQGPEFLTYFQNEAQLEKSRLLSDRFSAERPKGSFSTLEIQRTEQGDSAMYLCASSLARQANYGYTFGSGTRLTVV.

This sequence joins TRBV7-9 and TRBJ2-3, with D unclear. The CDR3 is 16 amino acids. Looked up from germline, CDR1 is SEHNR and CDR2 is FQNEAQ (reference sequence). V was cut by 4 bases and J by 0 bases, with 14 bases left in between. The CDR3 sequence: CASSSRADTSTDTQYF. In DNA form, the CDR3 reads TGTGCCAGCAGCTCCCGTGCAGACACTAGCACAGATACGCAGTATTTT.

The rearrangement joins TRBV9 to TRBJ2-1, with 7 positions matching TRBD2. The CDR3 runs to 16 residues. J was trimmed by 0 bases and V by 4 bases; bases with no gene match: 7. From germline, CDR1 is SGDLS and CDR2 YYNGEE. The CDR3 loop is CASSLVGGSSYNEQFF. DNA for the CDR3: TGTGCCAGCAGCCTCGTGGGCGGGAGCTCCTACAATGAGCAGTTCTTC.

V gene TRBV28 combines with J gene TRBJ1-5, with D tentatively TRBD1 (6 bases). The germline CDR1 and CDR2 sequences are MDHEN and SYDVKM. Between the trimmed V and J ends, which lost 7 bases and 7 bases, there was a span of 17 bases. The CDR3 is 14 residues long. The CDR3 DNA is TGTGCCAGCACCCCTCGGGGGGCTTGGCAGCCCCAGCATTTT. Its translation is CASTPRGAWQPQHF.

V and J are TRBV28 and TRBJ2-7; unclear D gene. With 8 bases removed from V and 6 bases from J, the gap between germline ends came to 11 bases. CDR1 and CDR2 (germline): MDHEN, SYDVKM. The CDR3 length is 11 residues. CDR3 sequence (DNA): TGTGCCAGCGGGCCCCATGGCGAGCAGTACTTC. Translated, it gives CASGPHGEQYF.

This chain joins TRBV28 and TRBJ1-2; the D gene is possibly TRBD1 (5 bases). Between the trimmed V and J ends, which lost 5 bases and 10 bases, there was a span of 17 bases. The CDR3 has 13 amino acids. In germline, CDR1 is MDHEN, CDR2 SYDVKM. The CDR3 reads CASSPREGRVYTF. CDR3 DNA sequence: TGTGCCAGCAGTCCTAGGGAGGGGCGGGTCTACACCTTC.

J is TRBJ1-2 and V is TRBV19; tentative D call: TRBD1 (5 bases). CDR3 length: 11 residues. The V gene lost 4 bases and the J gene lost 7 bases, with 7 bases spanning the gap. Germline V CDR1 and CDR2: LNHDA, SQIVND (reference sequence). CDR3 region: CASSNRGGYTF. The CDR3 DNA sequence: TGTGCCAGTAGTAATAGGGGTGGCTACACCTTC.

The table lists this clone with many counts. The rearrangement joins TRBV6-4 to TRBJ2-1; 11 bases map to TRBD2. The J segment lost 5 bases and the V segment lost 3 bases, leaving 3 bases of the junction unmatched. The CDR3 runs to 15 residues. CDR1 and CDR2 from the germline V gene are MRHNA and SNTAGT. The CDR3 DNA follows: TGTGCCAGCAGTGAAGGGACTAGCGGACACAATGAGCAGTTCTTC. Translation gives CASSEGTSGHNEQFF.

In the case of this clone: Other DNA sequences from this sample encode an identical CDR3 as well. The chain carries TRBV5-6 and TRBJ2-7; 11 bases are shared with TRBD1. CDR1 SGHDT and CDR2 YYEEEE come from the germline V gene. The junction had 3 bases not matched to a gene; V was cut back by 4 bases and J by 3 bases. This CDR3 has 14 residues. CDR3 protein: CASSIGTGGYEQYF. CDR3 DNA: TGTGCCAGCAGCATTGGGACAGGGGGCTACGAGCAGTACTTC.

The J gene is TRBJ2-7, the V gene TRBV2; TRBD2 matches at 8 bases. CDR3 length equals 14 residues. V lost 7 bases, J lost 1 base, and 6 bases stayed unmatched. CDR1 and CDR2 (germline): SNHLY, FYNNEI. CDR3 amino acids: CASKRLAGSYEQYF. The CDR3 coding sequence is TGTGCCAGCAAGCGTCTAGCGGGTTCCTACGAGCAGTACTTC.

The chain uses TRBV12-2 and TRBJ2-5; the table gives TRBD1 as D, unverified against the DNA. TRBV12-2 is deemed a pseudogene. CDR3 length: 15 amino acids. CDR3 in amino acids: CASRLPRDTQETQYF. CDR3 coding DNA: TGTGCAAGTCGCTTACCCCGGGACACCCAAGAGACCCAGTACTTC.

CDR3 DNA sequence: TGTGCCAGCAGCTCAACGACAACTAGCACAGATACGCAGTATTTT. It yields the protein CASSSTTTSTDTQYF. The gene calls are TRBV7-9 and TRBJ2-3; D is ambiguous. The CDR3 spans 15 residues. V was clipped by 4 bases and J by 0 bases, with 11 bases between them. Germline V lookup: CDR1 SEHNR, CDR2 FQNEAQ (reference sequence).

The chain carries TRBV10-3 and TRBJ1-1, with TRBD1 matching 8 bases. The V segment lost 6 bases and the J segment 7 bases; nucleotides outside the gene matches: 10. Germline V gene data show CDR1 as ENHRY and CDR2 as SYGVKD. The CDR3 is 14 residues long. For the CDR3, the DNA is TGTGCCATCAGGGCTGACAGGGGCGGCTTTGAAGCTTTCTTT. This encodes CAIRADRGGFEAFF.

The chain is built from TRBV5-1 and TRBJ2-5; 7 nucleotides align to TRBD2. Germline values: CDR1 SGHRS, CDR2 YFSETQ. This CDR3 is 14 amino acids long. The trim removed 5 bases at V and 4 bases at J, leaving 8 bases unmatched. The CDR3 DNA is TGCGCCAGCAGTTTAGCGGGTATAGGAGAGACCCAGTACTTC. This codes for CASSLAGIGETQYF.